This is a list of T cell receptor beta chains from one sample in a study of CD8 T cells in ankylosing spondylitis. One entry per CDR3 protein results from TCRdb running MiXCR on the 5' RACE reads. This repertoire shows a few hundred thousand distinct CDR3 sequences, around 20% found once; its top ten account for roughly 3.4%. Sample: blood, either unsorted or a sorted T cell fraction (not recorded which). The receptors were gathered from a female donor with ankylosing spondylitis or in good health (not recorded which). CDR3s include the opening cysteine and the closing phenylalanine or tryptophan. Each record gives: D gene, clone size, V gene, J gene, CDR3 protein, CDR3 DNA. A D gene is named only where the DNA matches it firmly. Some rows mark clone size as missing; the rest say once, few, many or name a class of expanded clone.

TRBD1,many,TRBV7-2,TRBJ1-1,CASSLDVRGRTEAFF,TGTGCCAGCAGCTTAGATGTCAGGGGGCGCACTGAAGCTTTCTTT
TRBD1,few,TRBV2,TRBJ1-1,CASRKGQGADTEAFF,TGTGCCAGCAGGAAAGGACAGGGGGCAGACACTGAAGCTTTCTTT
NA,few,TRBV10-3,TRBJ2-1,CAISEPPRGNNEQFF,TGTGCCATCAGTGAGCCGCCCCGGGGCAACAATGAGCAGTTCTTC
TRBD1,NA,TRBV27,TRBJ2-3,CASKKTGTDTQYF,TGTGCCAGCAAAAAGACAGGGACAGATACGCAGTATTTT
TRBD2,few,TRBV15,TRBJ2-7,CATSRDRAGPYEQYF,TGTGCCACCAGCAGAGACCGAGCGGGGCCCTACGAGCAGTACTTC
TRBD2,NA,TRBV20-1,TRBJ2-7,CSARPGLAGAYEQYF,TGCAGTGCTAGACCCGGACTAGCGGGAGCCTACGAGCAGTACTTC
TRBD1,NA,TRBV5-1,TRBJ2-1,CASSLRQGGYNEQFF,TGCGCCAGCAGCTTGCGACAGGGGGGCTACAATGAGCAGTTCTTC
NA,many,TRBV7-8,TRBJ2-1,CASSETEISYNEQFF,TGTGCCAGCAGCGAAACCGAGATTTCCTACAATGAGCAGTTCTTC
NA,few,TRBV9,TRBJ2-5,CASSSSIQGRETQYF,TGTGCCAGCAGCTCATCCATCCAGGGACGAGAGACCCAGTACTTC
NA,NA,TRBV20-1,TRBJ1-4,CSARDLTGNTTNEKLFF,TGCAGTGCTAGAGATCTGACAGGAAATACAACTAATGAAAAACTGTTTTTT
NA,few,TRBV5-1,TRBJ2-5,CASSWGERIPGKETQYF,TGCGCCAGCAGCTGGGGGGAGAGGATCCCGGGGAAAGAGACCCAGTACTTC
TRBD2,NA,TRBV20-1,TRBJ2-1,CSVLAGTYNEQFF,TGCAGTGTCCTAGCGGGCACCTACAATGAGCAGTTCTTC
NA,NA,TRBV6-5,TRBJ1-1,CASSYSSRLNTEAFF,TGTGCCAGCAGTTACTCGAGCCGGCTTAACACTGAAGCTTTCTTT
TRBD2,NA,TRBV10-3,TRBJ2-5,CAATSGRRETQYF,TGTGCCGCGACTAGCGGGAGAAGAGAGACCCAGTACTTC
NA,few,TRBV6-5,TRBJ2-4,CASSYEPKNIQYF,TGTGCCAGCAGTTACGAGCCCAAAAACATTCAGTACTTC
TRBD1,few,TRBV20-1,TRBJ2-7,CSARETGTREQYF,TGCAGTGCTAGAGAGACAGGGACGCGGGAGCAGTACTTC
NA,few,TRBV2,TRBJ2-5,CASTRGGQKETQYF,TGTGCCAGCACCAGAGGAGGACAGAAAGAGACCCAGTACTTC
NA,few,TRBV12-5,TRBJ1-5,CASGLGGEVQPQHF,TGTGCTAGTGGTTTGGGTGGGGAAGTTCAGCCCCAGCATTTT
NA,few,TRBV6-5,TRBJ1-6,CASSYSIGGAKNSPLHF,TGTGCCAGCAGTTACTCTATCGGGGGCGCGAAGAATTCACCCCTCCACTTT
NA,few,TRBV15,TRBJ2-3,CATSTTSRDTQYF,TGTGCCACCAGCACTACTAGTCGAGATACGCAGTATTTT
TRBD1,many,TRBV29-1,TRBJ1-2,CSVEVGTGGYYGYTF,TGCAGCGTTGAAGTAGGGACAGGGGGATACTATGGCTACACCTTC
TRBD1,NA,TRBV27,TRBJ2-7,CASSRKGTGVTYEQYF,TGTGCCAGCAGCCGCAAAGGGACAGGCGTTACCTACGAGCAGTACTTC
NA,NA,TRBV4-1,TRBJ1-4,CASSQGARRGVFF,TGCGCCAGCAGCCAGGGGGCCCGCCGAGGGGTGTTTTTT
NA,many,TRBV6-2/TRBV6-3,TRBJ2-7,CASSRLSSYEQYF,TGTGCCAGCAGCCGCCTCTCGTCCTACGAGCAGTACTTC
NA,NA,TRBV29-1,TRBJ1-1,CSADGVNTEAFF,TGCAGCGCGGACGGCGTGAACACTGAAGCTTTCTTT
NA,many,TRBV29-1,TRBJ1-1,CSVEFVQGRSEAFF,TGCAGCGTTGAATTTGTACAGGGACGTTCTGAAGCTTTCTTT
TRBD2,many,TRBV5-5,TRBJ2-5,CASSPRTSGGQETQYF,TGTGCCAGCAGCCCGCGGACTAGCGGGGGACAAGAGACCCAGTACTTC
TRBD2,few,TRBV12-3/TRBV12-4,TRBJ2-1,CASSLTGLANNEQFF,TGTGCCAGCAGTTTAACTGGACTAGCGAACAATGAGCAGTTCTTC
NA,few,TRBV4-2,TRBJ2-7,CASSQDSALYEQYF,TGTGCCAGCAGCCAAGACTCTGCTCTCTACGAGCAGTACTTC
TRBD2,few,TRBV20-1,TRBJ2-1,CSARVASGDNEQFF,TGCAGTGCTAGAGTGGCTAGCGGCGACAATGAGCAGTTCTTC
TRBD2,many,TRBV29-1,TRBJ2-1,CSVEGLRLAGHNEQFF,TGCAGCGTCGAGGGGCTTAGACTAGCGGGGCACAATGAGCAGTTCTTC
TRBD2,few,TRBV20-1,TRBJ2-1,CAGDIGDEQFF,TGCGCGGGAGACATTGGGGATGAGCAGTTCTTC
TRBD2,few,TRBV6-5,TRBJ2-7,CASSYSISGGISYEQYF,TGTGCCAGCAGTTACTCGATATCCGGGGGGATCTCCTACGAGCAGTACTTC
TRBD2,NA,TRBV7-9,TRBJ2-1,CASGGDAYNEQFF,TGTGCCAGCGGGGGGGATGCCTACAATGAGCAGTTCTTC
NA,NA,TRBV7-9,TRBJ1-2,CASSLERPNYGYTF,TGTGCCAGCAGCTTAGAACGTCCTAACTATGGCTACACCTTC
TRBD2,many,TRBV20-1,TRBJ2-3,CSAVGGGTDTQYF,TGCAGTGCCGTCGGGGGGGGCACAGATACGCAGTATTTT
TRBD2,many,TRBV29-1,TRBJ2-1,CSVEWASGTYNEQFF,TGCAGCGTTGAATGGGCTAGCGGCACCTACAATGAGCAGTTCTTC
NA,NA,TRBV10-3,TRBJ2-3,CAIRRGDTQYF,TGTGCCATCAGAAGGGGAGATACGCAGTATTTT
NA,NA,TRBV20-1,TRBJ2-3,CSGEGGGDTQYF,TGCAGTGGGGAAGGAGGGGGGGATACGCAGTATTTT